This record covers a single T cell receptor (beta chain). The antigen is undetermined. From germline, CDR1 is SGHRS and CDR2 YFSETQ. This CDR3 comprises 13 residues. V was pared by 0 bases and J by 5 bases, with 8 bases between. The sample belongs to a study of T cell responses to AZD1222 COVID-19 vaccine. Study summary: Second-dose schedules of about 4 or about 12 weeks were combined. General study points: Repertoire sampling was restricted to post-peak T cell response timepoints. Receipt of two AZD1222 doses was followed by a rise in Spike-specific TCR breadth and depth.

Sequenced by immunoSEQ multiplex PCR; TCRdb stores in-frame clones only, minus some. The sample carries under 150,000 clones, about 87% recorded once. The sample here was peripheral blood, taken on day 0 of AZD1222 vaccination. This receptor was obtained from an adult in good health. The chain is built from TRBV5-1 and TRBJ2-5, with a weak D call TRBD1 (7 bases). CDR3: CASSLAGGETQYF. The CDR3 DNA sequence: TGCGCCAGCAGCTTGGCAGGGGGGGAGACCCAGTACTTC.